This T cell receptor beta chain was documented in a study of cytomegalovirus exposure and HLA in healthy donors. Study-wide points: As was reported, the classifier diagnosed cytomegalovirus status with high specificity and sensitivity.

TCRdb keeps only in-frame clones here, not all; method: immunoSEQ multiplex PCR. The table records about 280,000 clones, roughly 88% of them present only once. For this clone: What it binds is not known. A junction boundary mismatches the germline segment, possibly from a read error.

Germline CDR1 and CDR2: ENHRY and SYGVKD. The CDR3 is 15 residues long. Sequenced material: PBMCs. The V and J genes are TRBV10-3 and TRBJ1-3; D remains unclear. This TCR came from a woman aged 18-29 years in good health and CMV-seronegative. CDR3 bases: TGTGCCGTCAGGAATGGAGGCATCTCTGGAAACACCATATATTTT. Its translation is CAVRNGGISGNTIYF.